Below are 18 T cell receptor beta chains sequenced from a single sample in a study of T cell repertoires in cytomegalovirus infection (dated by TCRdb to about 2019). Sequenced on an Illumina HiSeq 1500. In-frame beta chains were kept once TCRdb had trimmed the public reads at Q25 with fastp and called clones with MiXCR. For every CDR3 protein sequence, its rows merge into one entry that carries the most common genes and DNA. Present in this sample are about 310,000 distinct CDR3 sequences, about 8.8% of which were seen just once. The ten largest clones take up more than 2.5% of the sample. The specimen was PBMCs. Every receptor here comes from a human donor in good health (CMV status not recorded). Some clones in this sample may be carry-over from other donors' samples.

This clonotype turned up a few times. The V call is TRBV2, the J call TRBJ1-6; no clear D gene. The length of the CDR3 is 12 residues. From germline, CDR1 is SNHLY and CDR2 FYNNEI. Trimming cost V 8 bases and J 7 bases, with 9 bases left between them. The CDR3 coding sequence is TGTGCCAGCGGAAAAGAGAATTCACCCCTCCACTTT. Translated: CASGKENSPLHF.

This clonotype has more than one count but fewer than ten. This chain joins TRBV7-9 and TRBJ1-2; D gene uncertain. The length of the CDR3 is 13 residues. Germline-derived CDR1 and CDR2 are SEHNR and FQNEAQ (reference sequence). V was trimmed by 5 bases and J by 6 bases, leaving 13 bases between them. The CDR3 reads CASSTGVANGYTF. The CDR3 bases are TGTGCCAGCAGCACCGGTGTAGCGAATGGCTACACCTTC.

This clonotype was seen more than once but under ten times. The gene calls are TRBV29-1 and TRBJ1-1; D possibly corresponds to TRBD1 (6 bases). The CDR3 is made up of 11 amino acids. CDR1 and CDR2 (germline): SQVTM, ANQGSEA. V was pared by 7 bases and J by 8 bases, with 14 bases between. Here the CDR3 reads CSAITGLEAFF. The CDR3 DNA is TGCAGCGCCATAACAGGGTTGGAAGCTTTCTTT.

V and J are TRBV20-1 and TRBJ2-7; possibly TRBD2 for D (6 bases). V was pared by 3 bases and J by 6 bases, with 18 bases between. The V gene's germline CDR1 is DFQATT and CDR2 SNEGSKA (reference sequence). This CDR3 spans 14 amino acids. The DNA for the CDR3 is TGCAGTGCTAGTACCCCCGGGAGCAGGAGCGAGCAGTACTTC. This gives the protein CSASTPGSRSEQYF.

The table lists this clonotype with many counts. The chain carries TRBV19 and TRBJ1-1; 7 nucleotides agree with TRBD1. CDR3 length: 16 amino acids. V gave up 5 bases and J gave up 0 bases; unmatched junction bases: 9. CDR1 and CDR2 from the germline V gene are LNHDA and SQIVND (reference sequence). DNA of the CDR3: TGTGCCAGTAGTCGGACAGGCATGGGGATGAACACTGAAGCTTTCTTT. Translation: CASSRTGMGMNTEAFF.

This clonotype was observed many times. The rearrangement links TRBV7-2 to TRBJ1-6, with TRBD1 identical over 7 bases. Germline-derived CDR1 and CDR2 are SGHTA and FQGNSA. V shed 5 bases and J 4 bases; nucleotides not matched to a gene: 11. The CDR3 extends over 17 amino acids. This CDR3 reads CASSGRTAGQYNSPLHF. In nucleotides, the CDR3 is TGTGCCAGCAGCGGGCGGACGGCGGGACAGTATAATTCACCCCTCCACTTT.

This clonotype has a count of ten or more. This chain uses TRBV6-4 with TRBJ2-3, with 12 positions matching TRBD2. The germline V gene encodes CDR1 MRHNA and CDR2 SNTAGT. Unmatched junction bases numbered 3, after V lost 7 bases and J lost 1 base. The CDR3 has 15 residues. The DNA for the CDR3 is TGTGCCAGCAAACGACTAGCGGGGGGCACAGATACGCAGTATTTT. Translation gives CASKRLAGGTDTQYF.

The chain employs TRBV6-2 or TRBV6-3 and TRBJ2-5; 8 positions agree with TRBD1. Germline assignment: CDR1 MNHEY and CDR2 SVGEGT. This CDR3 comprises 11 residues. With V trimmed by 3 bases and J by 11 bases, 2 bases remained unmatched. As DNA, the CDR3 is TGTGCCAGCAGTTATCAGGGGGCTCAGTACTTC. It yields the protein CASSYQGAQYF.

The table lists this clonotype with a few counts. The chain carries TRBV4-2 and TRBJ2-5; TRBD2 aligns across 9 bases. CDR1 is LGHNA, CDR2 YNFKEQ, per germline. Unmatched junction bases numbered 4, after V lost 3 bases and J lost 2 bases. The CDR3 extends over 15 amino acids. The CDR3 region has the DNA TGTGCCAGCAGCCAGGGGACTAGCTTACAAGAGACCCAGTACTTC. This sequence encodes CASSQGTSLQETQYF.

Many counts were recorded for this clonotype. CDR3 loop: CASSLISGTGAPYEQYF. The CDR3 DNA reads TGTGCCAGCAGTTTGATCTCCGGGACAGGTGCCCCCTACGAGCAGTACTTC. The gene calls are TRBV7-8 and TRBJ2-7; TRBD1 matches 8 bases. The V segment lost 6 bases and the J segment 2 bases; nucleotides outside the gene matches: 15. The CDR3 is made up of 17 amino acids. Germline CDR1 and CDR2: SGHVS and FQNEAQ.

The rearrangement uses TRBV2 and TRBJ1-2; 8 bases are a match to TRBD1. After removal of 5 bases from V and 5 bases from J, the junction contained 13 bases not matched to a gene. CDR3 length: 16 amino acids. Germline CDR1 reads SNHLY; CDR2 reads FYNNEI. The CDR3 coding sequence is TGTGCCAGCAGTTTCCGTTTACAGGGGGTCGGGTATGGCTACACCTTC. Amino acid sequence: CASSFRLQGVGYGYTF.

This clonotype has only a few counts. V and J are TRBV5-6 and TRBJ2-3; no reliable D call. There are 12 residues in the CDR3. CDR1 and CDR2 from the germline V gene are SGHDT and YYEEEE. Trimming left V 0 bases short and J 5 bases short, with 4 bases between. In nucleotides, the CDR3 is TGTGCCAGCAGCTTGGGTGAAGATACGCAGTATTTT. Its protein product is CASSLGEDTQYF. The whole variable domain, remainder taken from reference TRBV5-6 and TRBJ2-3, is DAGVTQSPTHLIKTRGQQVTLRCSPKSGHDTVSWYQQALGQGPQFIFQYYEEEERQRGNFPDRFSGHQFPNYSSELNVNALLLGDSALYLCASSLGEDTQYFGPGTRLTVL.

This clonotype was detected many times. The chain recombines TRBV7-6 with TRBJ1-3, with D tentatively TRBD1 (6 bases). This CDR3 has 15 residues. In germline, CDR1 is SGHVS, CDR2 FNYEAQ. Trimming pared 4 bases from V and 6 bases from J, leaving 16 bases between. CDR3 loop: CASSSNDGGSNTIYF. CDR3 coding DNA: TGTGCCAGCAGCTCCAATGACGGGGGCTCAAACACCATATATTTT.

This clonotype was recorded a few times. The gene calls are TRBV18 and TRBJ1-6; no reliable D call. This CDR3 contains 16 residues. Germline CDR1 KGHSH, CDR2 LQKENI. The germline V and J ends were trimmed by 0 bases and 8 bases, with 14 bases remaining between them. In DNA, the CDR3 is TGTGCCAGCTCACCACCCTATGGAGGATTGGATTCACCCCTCCACTTT. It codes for CASSPPYGGLDSPLHF.

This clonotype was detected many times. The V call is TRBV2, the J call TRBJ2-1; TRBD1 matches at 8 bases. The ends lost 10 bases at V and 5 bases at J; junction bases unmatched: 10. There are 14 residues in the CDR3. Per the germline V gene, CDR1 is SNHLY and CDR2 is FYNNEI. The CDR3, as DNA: TGTGCCAAAACGACAGGGGAGGTCAACAATGAGCAGTTCTTC. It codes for CAKTTGEVNNEQFF. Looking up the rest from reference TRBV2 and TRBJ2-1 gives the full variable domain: EPEVTQTPSHQVTQMGQEVILRCVPISNHLYFYWYRQILGQKVEFLVSFYNNEISEKSEIFDDQFSVERPDGSNFTLKIRSTKLEDSAMYFCAKTTGEVNNEQFFGPGTRLTVL.

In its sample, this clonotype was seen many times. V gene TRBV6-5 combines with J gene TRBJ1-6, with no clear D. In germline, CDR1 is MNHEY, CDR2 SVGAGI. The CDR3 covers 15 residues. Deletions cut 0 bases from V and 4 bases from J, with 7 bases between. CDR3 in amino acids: CASSYSKQYNSPLHF. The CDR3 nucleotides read TGTGCCAGCAGTTACTCAAAACAGTATAATTCACCCCTCCACTTT.

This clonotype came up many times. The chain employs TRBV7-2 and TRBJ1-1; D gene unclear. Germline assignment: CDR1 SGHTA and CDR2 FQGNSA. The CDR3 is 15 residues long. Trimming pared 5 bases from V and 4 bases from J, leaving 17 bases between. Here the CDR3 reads CASSPFWGGSTEAFF. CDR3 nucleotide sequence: TGTGCCAGCAGCCCCTTCTGGGGAGGGAGCACTGAAGCTTTCTTT.

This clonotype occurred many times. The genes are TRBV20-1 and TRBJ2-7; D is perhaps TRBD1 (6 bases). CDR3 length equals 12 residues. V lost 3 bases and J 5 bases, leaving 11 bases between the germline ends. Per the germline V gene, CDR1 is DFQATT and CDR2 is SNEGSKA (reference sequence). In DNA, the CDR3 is TGCAGTGCTAGCACAGGGAACGACGAGCAGTACGTC. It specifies CSASTGNDEQYV.